Below are 14 T cell receptor beta chains sequenced from a single sample in a study of OX40 agonist ivuxolimab in advanced cancers. Method: immunoSEQ multiplex PCR; TCRdb's copy keeps in-frame clones and lacks some. The sample yields 76,000 or so clones, roughly nine tenths seen once. This specimen consisted of CD4+ or CD8+ T cells sorted from blood, obtained in a trial of the OX40 agonist ivuxolimab. These receptors were collected from an adult with an advanced solid tumor such as melanoma, head and neck, liver or kidney cancer.

V and J are TRBV2 and TRBJ2-7, with TRBD2 matching over 10 bases. Germline V gene sequence: CDR1 SNHLY, CDR2 FYNNEI. This CDR3 contains 17 residues. The J segment lost 5 bases and the V segment lost 6 bases, leaving 16 bases of the junction unmatched. The CDR3 spells CASRDLEGTSGIDEQYF. CDR3 coding DNA: TGTGCCAGCAGGGACCTGGAGGGAACTAGCGGGATCGACGAGCAGTACTTC. Full variable domain (outside the CDR3, taken from reference TRBV2 and TRBJ2-7): EPEVTQTPSHQVTQMGQEVILRCVPISNHLYFYWYRQILGQKVEFLVSFYNNEISEKSEIFDDQFSVERPDGSNFTLKIRSTKLEDSAMYFCASRDLEGTSGIDEQYFGPGTRLTVT.

The chain is built from TRBV19 and TRBJ2-7; D is tentatively TRBD1 or TRBD2 (5 bases each). Trimming removed 9 bases from V and 6 bases from J, with 21 bases in between. This CDR3 spans 14 amino acids. Per germline, CDR1 LNHDA and CDR2 SQIVND (reference sequence). CDR3 DNA: TGTGCCAGCAACTTCGGGGCTAGCTCCAGCGAGCAGTACTTC. This encodes CASNFGASSSEQYF.

This chain connects TRBV4-1 to TRBJ2-5; TRBD2 is a possible D gene (6 bases). V dropped 2 bases and J dropped 7 bases, with 11 bases sitting between them. Germline-derived CDR1 and CDR2 are MGHRA and YSYEKL. This CDR3 has 13 residues. The CDR3 DNA follows: TGCGCCAGCAGCCAATGGGGAGGTTGGACCCAGTACTTC. Residues: CASSQWGGWTQYF.

The rearrangement uses TRBV7-9 and TRBJ1-4; 8 bases match TRBD1. The germline CDR1 and CDR2 sequences are SEHNR and FQNEAQ (reference sequence). With 4 bases clipped from V and 6 bases from J, the junction kept 4 bases outside the gene matches. This CDR3 spans 14 amino acids. CDR3 nucleotides: TGTGCCAGCAGCTCCACAGGGGGTTATGAAAAACTGTTTTTT. Residues: CASSSTGGYEKLFF.

The chain joins TRBV6-5 to TRBJ2-5; 9 bases map to TRBD2. V lost 0 bases and J lost 2; bases outside the gene matches: 4. CDR3 length: 16 residues. The V gene's germline CDR1 is MNHEY and CDR2 SVGAGI. The CDR3 region is CASSYSLAGSQETQYF. As DNA, the CDR3 is TGTGCCAGCAGTTACTCGCTAGCGGGGTCGCAAGAGACCCAGTACTTC.

The chain joins TRBV28 to TRBJ1-2; maybe TRBD1 (5 bases). V shed 5 bases and J shed 2 bases, with 18 bases lying between them. The CDR3 runs 16 residues. Germline V gene data show CDR1 as MDHEN and CDR2 as SYDVKM. CDR3 in amino acids: CASSEGGDGKNYGYTF. DNA for the CDR3: TGTGCCAGCAGTGAAGGTGGGGACGGCAAGAACTATGGCTACACCTTC.

This chain uses TRBV27 with TRBJ2-7; 9 nucleotides line up with TRBD1. The V segment lost 2 bases and the J segment 3 bases; nucleotides outside the gene matches: 2. The CDR3 covers 14 residues. CDR1 is MNHEY and CDR2 is SMNVEV in the germline V gene (reference sequence). Here the CDR3 reads CASSLGTGFYEQYF. Written as DNA, the CDR3 is TGTGCCAGCAGTTTAGGGACAGGGTTCTACGAGCAGTACTTC.

On this clone itself: This specimen includes other DNA sequences encoding the same CDR3. The rearrangement uses TRBV11-2 and TRBJ1-2; weak D call: TRBD1 (5 bases). The CDR3 consists of 12 residues. Germline values: CDR1 SGHAT, CDR2 FQNNGV. The V end was cut by 0 bases, the J end by 6 bases, with 5 bases between. The CDR3 here is CASSLEGDGYTF. DNA of the CDR3: TGTGCCAGCAGCTTAGAAGGGGATGGCTACACCTTC.

This rearrangement joins TRBV25-1 to TRBJ1-2; 7 bases match TRBD1. The CDR3 length is 13 residues. The germline gives CDR1 MGHDK, CDR2 SYGVNS. J was trimmed by 4 bases and V by 4 bases; bases with no gene match: 3. CDR3 sequence reads: CASSAAGGYGYTF. In DNA form, the CDR3 reads TGTGCCAGCAGTGCTGCAGGGGGCTATGGCTACACCTTC.

The chain couples TRBV12-5 to TRBJ2-3; unclear D gene. CDR1 is LGHNT, CDR2 FRNRAP, per germline. The CDR3 consists of 13 residues. Deletions cut 6 bases from V and 6 bases from J, with 13 bases between. The CDR3 DNA follows: TGTGCTAGTGGGTCCTCTGAAGGGGATACGCAGTATTTT. This encodes CASGSSEGDTQYF.

The V and J genes are TRBV5-1 and TRBJ1-5; D is ambiguous. Trimming removed 0 bases at V and 0 bases at J, with 7 bases between. The V gene's germline CDR1 is SGHRS and CDR2 YFSETQ. This CDR3 contains 15 residues. The CDR3 coding sequence is TGCGCCAGCAGCTTGGAGGGAGCTAGCAATCAGCCCCAGCATTTT. Its translation: CASSLEGASNQPQHF.

The chain has TRBV6-6 and TRBJ2-3; 12 nucleotides align to TRBD2. The CDR3 spans 14 residues. V gave up 8 bases and J gave up 2 bases; unmatched junction bases: 2. Per germline, CDR1 MNHNY and CDR2 SVGAGI (reference sequence). In DNA form, the CDR3 reads TGTGCCAGCCGGACTAGCGGGGACACAGATACGCAGTATTTT. Translated: CASRTSGDTDTQYF.

Here the CDR3 reads CASSPTGGSGYTF. CDR3 coding DNA: TGTGCCAGCAGCCCTACAGGGGGCTCTGGCTACACCTTC. The rearrangement uses TRBV9 and TRBJ1-2; 9 nucleotides align to TRBD1. This CDR3 contains 13 residues. V was clipped by 4 bases and J by 7 bases; unmatched bases: 5. Germline V gene lookup returns CDR1 SGDLS and CDR2 YYNGEE.

The CDR3 reads CASSLGGYGLRNEQFF. The CDR3 nucleotides read TGTGCCAGCAGCTTGGGTGGCTATGGATTGAGGAATGAGCAGTTCTTC. The chain uses TRBV5-5 and TRBJ2-1; no clear D. Trimming removed 0 bases from V and 7 bases from J, with 17 bases in between. CDR1 and CDR2 from the germline V gene are SGHKS and YYEKEE (reference sequence). CDR3 length: 16 amino acids. Full variable domain (remainder filled in from reference TRBV5-5 and TRBJ2-1): DAGVTQSPTHLIKTRGQQVTLRCSPISGHKSVSWYQQVLGQGPQFIFQYYEKEERGRGNFPDRFSARQFPNYSSELNVNALLLGDSALYLCASSLGGYGLRNEQFFGPGTRLTVL.